This is a list of T cell receptor beta chains from one sample in a study of blood T cells in healthy people across ages. TCRdb re-called the 5' RACE reads through MiXCR, storing one row per CDR3 protein. The table has around 690,000 distinct CDR3 sequences, approximately 50% seen once. Sequenced sample: blood. All receptors derive from a man aged 55 to 70 in good health. Both conserved end residues are part of each CDR3. The D gene is left open where the match is weak. The size field is filled for only some rows; it gives once, few, many or a size class.

V: TRBV7-2
J: TRBJ1-1
size: NA
length: 15
D: NA
DNA: TGTGCCAGCAGCCCGCCGACAAGGAGTCGCACTGAAGCTTTCTTT
CDR3: CASSPPTRSRTEAFF

V: TRBV20-1
J: TRBJ1-5
size: few
length: 18
D: TRBD1
DNA: TGCAGTGCTAGCGACAATTCCGGGACAGTCTATAGCAATCAGCCCCAGCATTTT
CDR3: CSASDNSGTVYSNQPQHF

V: TRBV3-1
J: TRBJ2-1
size: NA
length: 13
D: TRBD1
DNA: TGTGCCAGCAGGAGGACAGGGGGCGATGAGCAGTTCTTC
CDR3: CASRRTGGDEQFF

V: TRBV4-2
J: TRBJ1-5
size: NA
length: 17
D: NA
DNA: TGTGCCAGCAGCCAAGGGCGGGCCGGCCGGGGCAATCAGCCCCAGCATTTT
CDR3: CASSQGRAGRGNQPQHF

V: TRBV6-1
J: TRBJ1-2
size: NA
length: 13
D: NA
DNA: TGTGCCAGCAGTGGACAGGTCAACTATGGCTACACCTTC
CDR3: CASSGQVNYGYTF

V: TRBV12-3/TRBV12-4
J: TRBJ1-1
size: few
length: 16
D: NA
DNA: TGTGCCAGCAGTTTAGGTCAGGGCGGGGTGAACACTGAAGCTTTCTTT
CDR3: CASSLGQGGVNTEAFF

V: TRBV7-9
J: TRBJ2-1
size: NA
length: 16
D: TRBD1
DNA: TGTGCCAGCAGCCCAGGGGCAGGGGGAGTCTACAATGAGCAGTTCTTC
CDR3: CASSPGAGGVYNEQFF

V: TRBV5-5
J: TRBJ2-6
size: NA
length: 16
D: NA
DNA: TGTGCCAGCAGCTTGGTTGTGAGTTCTGGGGCCAACGTCCTGACTTTC
CDR3: CASSLVVSSGANVLTF

V: TRBV20-1
J: TRBJ1-2
size: NA
length: 16
D: TRBD1
DNA: TGCAGTGCTAGAGCGTTGGGGACAGGGAAGCGGTATGGCTACACCTTC
CDR3: CSARALGTGKRYGYTF

V: TRBV7-9
J: TRBJ2-3
size: NA
length: 16
D: NA
DNA: TGTGCCAGCAGCTTAGCGCTGCCAGAGAGCACAGATACGCAGTATTTT
CDR3: CASSLALPESTDTQYF

V: TRBV4-2
J: TRBJ2-1
size: NA
length: 13
D: NA
DNA: TGTGCCAGCAGCCAAGATGATACGGGGAGACAGTTCTTC
CDR3: CASSQDDTGRQFF

V: TRBV24-1
J: TRBJ2-3
size: NA
length: 15
D: TRBD2
DNA: TGTGCCACCAGTGATCCCGCGGGGGACACAGATACGCAGTATTTT
CDR3: CATSDPAGDTDTQYF

V: TRBV5-1
J: TRBJ1-2
size: NA
length: 15
D: TRBD1
DNA: TGCGCCAGCAACTCCGGGACAGGCGGTAACTATGGCTACACCTTC
CDR3: CASNSGTGGNYGYTF

V: TRBV12-3/TRBV12-4
J: TRBJ1-5
size: few
length: 18
D: TRBD1
DNA: TGTGCCAGCAGTTTAACCCTCACGACAGGGGGCAGCGGTCAGCCCCAGCATTTT
CDR3: CASSLTLTTGGSGQPQHF

V: TRBV20-1
J: TRBJ1-5
size: few
length: 15
D: TRBD1
DNA: TGCAGTGCTACAGACAGGGATGCAAGCAATCAGCCCCAGCATTTT
CDR3: CSATDRDASNQPQHF

V: TRBV9
J: TRBJ1-2
size: once
length: 12
D: NA
DNA: TGTGCCAGCAGCGTTGGGGACCGCGGCTACACCTTC
CDR3: CASSVGDRGYTF

V: TRBV27
J: TRBJ2-4
size: few
length: 14
D: NA
DNA: TGTGCCAGCAGTTCACTTGGGGCGGCAAACATTCAGTACTTC
CDR3: CASSSLGAANIQYF

V: TRBV2
J: TRBJ2-3
size: NA
length: 15
D: TRBD2
DNA: TGTGCCAGCGAGGGGACTAGCGGGGGCGGAGATACGCAGTATTTT
CDR3: CASEGTSGGGDTQYF

V: TRBV2
J: TRBJ2-1
size: NA
length: 14
D: NA
DNA: TGTGCCAGCAGGCGGATAGCCCCTGGGACTGAGCAGTTCTTC
CDR3: CASRRIAPGTEQFF

V: TRBV6-5
J: TRBJ2-5
size: many
length: 15
D: TRBD2
DNA: TGTGCCAGCAGTGGGAGCGGGGCTTACCAAGAGACCCAGTACTTC
CDR3: CASSGSGAYQETQYF

V: TRBV20-1
J: TRBJ1-2
size: NA
length: 13
D: TRBD1
DNA: TGCAGTGCTAGAGAAACACAGGGGTATGGCTACACCTTC
CDR3: CSARETQGYGYTF

V: TRBV7-2
J: TRBJ2-1
size: once
length: 16
D: TRBD2
DNA: TGTGCCAGCAGCCACCGTCGACTAGCGTCGTACAATGAGCAGTTCTTC
CDR3: CASSHRRLASYNEQFF

V: TRBV25-1
J: TRBJ2-4
size: NA
length: 13
D: NA
DNA: TGTGCCAGCAGTGAATCGGCCCTAAACATTCAGTACTTC
CDR3: CASSESALNIQYF

V: TRBV6-2/TRBV6-3
J: TRBJ1-4
size: NA
length: 12
D: NA
DNA: TGTGCCAGCAGGGGAGTCGGTGAAAAACTGTTTTTT
CDR3: CASRGVGEKLFF

V: TRBV4-1
J: TRBJ2-1
size: once
length: 16
D: TRBD1
DNA: TGCGCCAGCAGCCAAAGACAGGGGAGCTCCTACAATGAGCAGTTCTTC
CDR3: CASSQRQGSSYNEQFF

V: TRBV11-2
J: TRBJ2-5
size: NA
length: 16
D: TRBD1
DNA: TGTGCCAGCAGCTTAGTTGGACAGGGGGCCCAAGAGACCCAGTACTTC
CDR3: CASSLVGQGAQETQYF

V: TRBV5-1
J: TRBJ2-1
size: NA
length: 14
D: NA
DNA: TGCGCCAGCAGCTTGAAGGGGTCCTACAATGAGCAGTTCTTC
CDR3: CASSLKGSYNEQFF

V: TRBV20-1
J: TRBJ1-6
size: NA
length: 14
D: NA
DNA: TGCAGTGCCCGGAGAGGAGCAGATAATTCACCCCTCCACTTT
CDR3: CSARRGADNSPLHF

V: TRBV25-1
J: TRBJ2-5
size: NA
length: 15
D: NA
DNA: TGTGCCAGCACCCCTACGGAGGGACTCCAAGAGACCCAGTACTTC
CDR3: CASTPTEGLQETQYF

V: TRBV5-4
J: TRBJ1-2
size: NA
length: 16
D: TRBD1
DNA: TGTGCCAGCAGCTTGGCCGGGAGCCTTCAGGGGGATGGCTACACCTTC
CDR3: CASSLAGSLQGDGYTF

V: TRBV20-1
J: TRBJ2-5
size: NA
length: 11
D: NA
DNA: TGCAGTGCTGATGATAGGGAGACCCAGTACTTC
CDR3: CSADDRETQYF

V: TRBV18
J: TRBJ2-7
size: NA
length: 15
D: NA
DNA: TGTGCCAGCTCACCAGGAGTGGGTCCAGCCTACGAGCAGTACTTC
CDR3: CASSPGVGPAYEQYF

V: TRBV20-1
J: TRBJ1-2
size: NA
length: 14
D: NA
DNA: TGCAGTGCCCGCGGAACAGGACCCCACTATGGCTACACCTTC
CDR3: CSARGTGPHYGYTF

V: TRBV2
J: TRBJ1-1
size: NA
length: 14
D: TRBD1
DNA: TGTGCCAGCAACGCGCAGGGGGCGAACACTGAAGCTTTCTTT
CDR3: CASNAQGANTEAFF

V: TRBV7-9
J: TRBJ1-2
size: many
length: 15
D: NA
DNA: TGTGCCAGCAGCTTAAAAATGGGGGCCACACGTGGCTACACCTTC
CDR3: CASSLKMGATRGYTF

V: TRBV2
J: TRBJ2-3
size: few
length: 12
D: NA
DNA: TGTGCCAGCAGTGAACAGGCGGAGGGTCAGTATTTT
CDR3: CASSEQAEGQYF

V: TRBV7-2
J: TRBJ2-5
size: many
length: 17
D: TRBD2
DNA: TGTGCCAGCACCCCTCCCCGAACTAGCGGACTTGAAGAGACCCAGTACTTC
CDR3: CASTPPRTSGLEETQYF

V: TRBV6-5
J: TRBJ2-7
size: NA
length: 12
D: NA
DNA: TGTGCCAGCAGAGCATCCCCCCTCGAGCAGTACTTC
CDR3: CASRASPLEQYF

V: TRBV4-2
J: TRBJ2-1
size: NA
length: 16
D: NA
DNA: TGTGCCAGCAGCCAAGAGGGGACCCTCATATACAATGAGCAGTTCTTC
CDR3: CASSQEGTLIYNEQFF

V: TRBV6-5
J: TRBJ2-7
size: few
length: 14
D: TRBD1
DNA: TGTGCCAGCAGTTACCGAGGACAGGGCAGCGAGCAGTACTTC
CDR3: CASSYRGQGSEQYF

V: TRBV7-8
J: TRBJ2-5
size: NA
length: 14
D: TRBD2
DNA: TGTGCCAGCAGAATACTAGCGGGGGAAGAGACCCAGTACTTC
CDR3: CASRILAGEETQYF

V: TRBV29-1
J: TRBJ2-2
size: NA
length: 14
D: NA
DNA: TGCAGCGTTCAGCAGCTGACGAACACCGGGGAGCTGTTTTTT
CDR3: CSVQQLTNTGELFF

V: TRBV9
J: TRBJ1-3
size: NA
length: 17
D: NA
DNA: TGTGCCAGCAGCGTAGGCCTCCGGGACGGATCGTGGAACACCATATATTTT
CDR3: CASSVGLRDGSWNTIYF

V: TRBV20-1
J: TRBJ2-7
size: medium-sized
length: 16
D: TRBD1
DNA: TGCAGTGCTAGAGATTGGGGACAGGGGCTAGTCTACGAGCAGTACTTC
CDR3: CSARDWGQGLVYEQYF

V: TRBV6-2/TRBV6-3
J: TRBJ2-7
size: few
length: 13
D: NA
DNA: TGTGCCAGCAGCCGACGGGCCCCATACGAGCAGTACTTC
CDR3: CASSRRAPYEQYF

V: TRBV3-1
J: TRBJ1-2
size: few
length: 12
D: NA
DNA: TGTGCCAGCAGCCAAGAATTGAGGGGCTACACCTTC
CDR3: CASSQELRGYTF

V: TRBV4-2
J: TRBJ1-1
size: NA
length: 14
D: TRBD1
DNA: TGTGCCAGCAGCCAACTCACAGGGGGCACTGAAGCTTTCTTT
CDR3: CASSQLTGGTEAFF

V: TRBV28
J: TRBJ2-1
size: NA
length: 15
D: TRBD1
DNA: TGTGCCAGCTCAACCGCCGGGACAGGCTACAATGAGCAGTTCTTC
CDR3: CASSTAGTGYNEQFF

V: TRBV15
J: TRBJ1-2
size: NA
length: 15
D: NA
DNA: TGTGCCACCAGCAGTCTCCTCGGCCAGGGCGGAGGCTACACCTTC
CDR3: CATSSLLGQGGGYTF

V: TRBV5-1
J: TRBJ1-2
size: NA
length: 13
D: NA
DNA: TGCGCCAGCAGCCCGCGGGAGGGCTATGGCTACACCTTC
CDR3: CASSPREGYGYTF

V: TRBV6-5
J: TRBJ2-7
size: NA
length: 14
D: TRBD2
DNA: TGTGCCAGCAGTTACGGTTCTAGCGGGGACGAGCAGTACTTC
CDR3: CASSYGSSGDEQYF

V: TRBV6-4
J: TRBJ2-1
size: NA
length: 15
D: TRBD2
DNA: TGTGCCAGCAGTGACGAGCGGGGGGGCCCCAATGAGCAGTTCTTC
CDR3: CASSDERGGPNEQFF

V: TRBV5-6
J: TRBJ1-1
size: once
length: 14
D: NA
DNA: TGTGCCAGCAGCTTCGGACTCCCGAACACTGAAGCTTTCTTT
CDR3: CASSFGLPNTEAFF

V: TRBV21-1
J: TRBJ2-7
size: NA
length: 20
D: NA
DNA: TGTGCCAGCAGCAAGTTAGTTGTGCTGACGACTAGCGGGGCAAACTACGAGCAGTACTTC
CDR3: CASSKLVVLTTSGANYEQYF

V: TRBV6-1
J: TRBJ2-7
size: NA
length: 13
D: TRBD1
DNA: TGTGCCAGCAGTGAGTGGACAGGCGGCGAGCAGTACTTC
CDR3: CASSEWTGGEQYF

V: TRBV5-1
J: TRBJ2-1
size: NA
length: 14
D: TRBD2
DNA: TGCGCCAGCAGCTTAACGGGGGGAGGAGATGAGCAGTTCTTC
CDR3: CASSLTGGGDEQFF

V: TRBV6-4
J: TRBJ2-7
size: NA
length: 14
D: NA
DNA: TGTGCCATCAGTGTTGGTAGGGACAACTACGAGCAGTACTTC
CDR3: CAISVGRDNYEQYF

V: TRBV6-1
J: TRBJ2-4
size: NA
length: 14
D: NA
DNA: TGTGCCAGCACCCCGGGCCTAGCCAAAAACATTCAGTACTTC
CDR3: CASTPGLAKNIQYF

V: TRBV4-1
J: TRBJ2-7
size: few
length: 16
D: TRBD2
DNA: TGCGCCAGCAGCCAAGGACTAGCGGGCCCCTCCTACGAGCAGTACTTC
CDR3: CASSQGLAGPSYEQYF